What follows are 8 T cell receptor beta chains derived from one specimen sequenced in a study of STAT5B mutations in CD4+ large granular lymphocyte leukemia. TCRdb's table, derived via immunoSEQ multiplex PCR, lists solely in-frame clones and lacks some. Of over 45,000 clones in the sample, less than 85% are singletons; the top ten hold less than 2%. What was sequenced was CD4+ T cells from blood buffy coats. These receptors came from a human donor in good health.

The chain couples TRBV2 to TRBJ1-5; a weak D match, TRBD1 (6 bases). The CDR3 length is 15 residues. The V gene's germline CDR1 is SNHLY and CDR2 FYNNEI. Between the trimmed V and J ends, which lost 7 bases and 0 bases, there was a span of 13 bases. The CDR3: CASKKEGGSNQPQHF. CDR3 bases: TGTGCCAGCAAAAAAGAGGGGGGTAGCAATCAGCCCCAGCATTTT.

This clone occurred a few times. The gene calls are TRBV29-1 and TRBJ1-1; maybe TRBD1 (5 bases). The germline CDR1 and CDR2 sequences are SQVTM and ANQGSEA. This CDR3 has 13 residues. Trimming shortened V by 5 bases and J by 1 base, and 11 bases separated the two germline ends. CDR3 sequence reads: CSVQVGTNTEAFF. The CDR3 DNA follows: TGCAGCGTTCAGGTAGGGACGAACACTGAAGCTTTCTTT.

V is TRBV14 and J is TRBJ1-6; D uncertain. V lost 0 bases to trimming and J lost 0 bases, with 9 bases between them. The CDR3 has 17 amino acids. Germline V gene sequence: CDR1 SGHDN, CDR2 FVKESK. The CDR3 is CASSQDLISSYNSPLHF. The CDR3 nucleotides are TGTGCCAGCAGCCAAGATCTTATCAGCTCCTATAATTCACCCCTCCACTTT.

The CDR3 nucleotides read TGCGCCAGCAGGCAGGGGGCGGCGGGGGCCAACGTCCTGACTTTC. Encoded protein: CASRQGAAGANVLTF. J is TRBJ2-6 and V is TRBV5-1, with 8 positions matching TRBD1. Germline V gene sequence: CDR1 SGHRS, CDR2 YFSETQ. There are 15 residues in the CDR3. V trimming: 5 bases; J trimming: 4 bases; junction bases outside the gene matches: 5.

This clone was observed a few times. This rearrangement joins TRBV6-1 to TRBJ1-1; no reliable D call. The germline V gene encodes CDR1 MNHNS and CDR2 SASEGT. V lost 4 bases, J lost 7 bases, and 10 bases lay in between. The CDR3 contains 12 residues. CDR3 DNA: TGTGCCAGCAGTGCCGTTGGAATTGAAGCTTTCTTT. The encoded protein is CASSAVGIEAFF.

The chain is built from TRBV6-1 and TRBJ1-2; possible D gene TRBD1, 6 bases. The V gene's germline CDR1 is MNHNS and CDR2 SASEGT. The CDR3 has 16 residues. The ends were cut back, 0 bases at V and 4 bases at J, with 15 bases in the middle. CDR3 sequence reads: CASSEAQFDRSYGYTF. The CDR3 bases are TGTGCCAGCAGTGAAGCGCAGTTCGACAGGAGCTATGGCTACACCTTC.

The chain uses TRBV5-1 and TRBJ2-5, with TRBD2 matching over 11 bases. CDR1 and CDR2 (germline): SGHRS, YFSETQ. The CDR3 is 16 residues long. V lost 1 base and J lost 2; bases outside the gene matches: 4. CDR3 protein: CASSLILAGGQETQYF. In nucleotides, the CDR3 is TGCGCCAGCAGCTTGATCCTAGCGGGGGGACAAGAGACCCAGTACTTC.

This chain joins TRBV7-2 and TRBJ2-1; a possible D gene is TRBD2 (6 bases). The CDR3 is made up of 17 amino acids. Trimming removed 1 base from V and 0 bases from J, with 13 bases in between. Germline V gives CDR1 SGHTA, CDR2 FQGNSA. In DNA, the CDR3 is TGTGCCAGCAGCTTAGTCTCGGGGACTCCCTCCTACAATGAGCAGTTCTTC. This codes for CASSLVSGTPSYNEQFF.